This paragraph covers one T cell receptor beta chain sequence. Antigen unknown. Per germline, CDR1 LNHDA and CDR2 SQIVND (reference sequence). The V end was cut by 5 bases, the J end by 3 bases, with 20 bases between. The CDR3 spans 17 residues. Sequencing libraries for TCR beta were prepared with iRepertoire HTBI primers and Arm-PCR of CDR3 regions. TCRdb re-called the multiplex PCR reads with MiXCR, one entry per CDR3 protein. The data contain around 460,000 distinct CDR3 sequences, about 22% of them singletons. The record originates from a study of regulatory T cells in long-lasting Graves disease. As for time point: persistent/refractory GD, antithyroid drugs over 5 years with positive TRAb. Isolated PBMC RNA provided the starting material for the TCR library. Findings and limits, study-wide: Exclusively peripheral blood, rather than thyroid tissue, was studied. Persistent disease samples used TRBV28, TRBJ1-2 and TRBJ2-5 preferentially.

Source: peripheral blood mononuclear cells (PBMCs), taken when the disease was refractory, from a patient treated with antithyroid drugs. The source of this sequence is a female donor with Graves disease. This chain links TRBV19 with TRBJ2-4; maybe TRBD1 (6 bases). The CDR3 DNA is TGTGCCAGTAGTCAATTTTGGACAGCATGGTACAAAAACATTCAGTACTTC. This encodes CASSQFWTAWYKNIQYF.